Below, 30 T cell receptor beta chains from the same sample are listed, as sequenced in a study of T cell responses to AZD1222 COVID-19 vaccine. Method: immunoSEQ multiplex PCR; TCRdb's copy keeps in-frame clones and lacks some. The table shows fewer than 200,000 clones, with around 90% occurring only once. Sequenced material: peripheral blood, taken 28 days after the second dose of the MenACWY control vaccine. These receptor sequences come from an adult who received the MenACWY meningococcal vaccine as a control.

The rearrangement uses TRBV6-2 or TRBV6-3 and TRBJ2-7, with 12 bases lining up with TRBD1. The CDR3 extends over 15 amino acids. The junction had 8 bases not matched to a gene; V was cut back by 4 bases and J by 7 bases. Germline loops: CDR1 MNHEY, CDR2 SVGEGT. The CDR3 reads CASSFSGTGGWEQYF. Written as DNA, the CDR3 is TGTGCCAGCAGTTTTTCCGGGACAGGGGGCTGGGAGCAGTACTTC.

This chain connects TRBV28 to TRBJ2-7; D tentatively reads TRBD1 or TRBD2 (5 bases each). This CDR3 region has 15 residues. Germline V gives CDR1 MDHEN, CDR2 SYDVKM. V shed 2 bases and J shed 0 bases, with 11 bases lying between them. Here the CDR3 DNA reads TGTGCCAGCAGTTTACGAGGGGCGCTCTCCTACGAGCAGTACTTC. As protein: CASSLRGALSYEQYF.

The chain links TRBV7-9 to TRBJ2-5; TRBD1 aligns across 10 bases. The V gene's germline CDR1 is SEHNR and CDR2 FQNEAQ (reference sequence). The CDR3 extends over 16 amino acids. Trimming cost V 5 bases and J 5 bases; bases outside gene matches: 11. CDR3 DNA: TGTGCCAGCAGCCCCATGGACAGGGGGTTGAGGGAGACCCAGTACTTC. Protein product: CASSPMDRGLRETQYF. Full variable domain (rest looked up from reference TRBV7-9 and TRBJ2-5): DTGVSQNPRHKITKRGQNVTFRCDPISEHNRLYWYRQTLGQGPEFLTYFQNEAQLEKSRLLSDRFSAERPKGSFSTLEIQRTEQGDSAMYLCASSPMDRGLRETQYFGPGTRLLVL.

In regard to this clone: One end of the junction is discordant with germline, which a read error may explain. The gene calls are TRBV24-1 and TRBJ2-1; D call uncertain. The germline V gene encodes CDR1 KGHDR and CDR2 SFDVKD. CDR3 length: 15 amino acids. This chain's CDR3 is CATSDLGYVPNGQFF. The CDR3 DNA sequence: TGTGCCACCAGTGATTTGGGGTACGTCCCTAATGGGCAGTTCTTC.

V is TRBV5-5 and J is TRBJ2-3, with D possibly TRBD2 on 5 matching bases. The CDR3 has 13 amino acids. CDR1 SGHKS and CDR2 YYEKEE come from the germline V gene (reference sequence). Trimming took 9 bases from V and 1 from J, leaving 12 bases between them. CDR3 amino acids: CATLKGGTDTQYF. DNA for the CDR3: TGTGCCACTTTAAAGGGAGGCACAGATACGCAGTATTTT. The full variable domain, with the rest looked up from reference TRBV5-5 and TRBJ2-3, is DAGVTQSPTHLIKTRGQQVTLRCSPISGHKSVSWYQQVLGQGPQFIFQYYEKEERGRGNFPDRFSARQFPNYSSELNVNALLLGDSALYLCATLKGGTDTQYFGPGTRLTVL.

The J gene is TRBJ2-2, the V gene TRBV7-2, with 10 nucleotides matching TRBD2. CDR3 length: 16 amino acids. V gave up 4 bases and J gave up 7 bases; unmatched junction bases: 9. The germline CDR1 and CDR2 sequences are SGHTA and FQGNSA. CDR3 sequence: CASSSSMLAGVGELFF. The CDR3 DNA reads as TGTGCCAGCAGCTCGTCGATGCTAGCGGGAGTCGGGGAGCTGTTTTTT.

V and J are TRBV5-5 and TRBJ2-7; a possible D gene is TRBD1 (6 bases). This CDR3 is built from 14 residues. V was shortened by 0 bases and J by 4 bases, with 11 bases between the two germline ends. Germline CDR1 and CDR2: SGHKS and YYEKEE (reference sequence). DNA of the CDR3: TGTGCCAGCAGCTTGGCACAGGGACAATACGAGCAGTACTTC. Amino acid sequence: CASSLAQGQYEQYF.

The gene calls are TRBV6-6 and TRBJ1-3; D may be TRBD1 (6 bases). The length of the CDR3 is 15 residues. V lost 5 bases and J lost 6, with 17 bases in between. Looked up from germline, CDR1 is MNHNY and CDR2 is SVGAGI (reference sequence). As DNA, the CDR3 is TGTGCCAGCAGTCTCAGGGGTGCCCCGGAAAACACCATATATTTT. Its translation: CASSLRGAPENTIYF.

In the case of this clone: The same CDR3 arises from other DNA sequences in this sample as well. V is TRBV6-5 and J is TRBJ2-5; D unclear. Trimming pared 0 bases from V and 7 bases from J, leaving 3 bases between. The CDR3 contains 11 residues. In germline, CDR1 is MNHEY, CDR2 SVGAGI. For the CDR3, the DNA is TGTGCCAGCAGTTACTCCGGGACCCAGTACTTC. It yields the protein CASSYSGTQYF.

The V call is TRBV30, the J call TRBJ2-1, with D possibly being TRBD2 (6 bases). The CDR3 totals 15 residues. The germline gives CDR1 GTSNPN, CDR2 SVGIG (reference sequence). V dropped 7 bases and J dropped 4 bases, with 20 bases sitting between them. CDR3 DNA sequence: TGTGCCTACAAAGAAGCGGGTCGGGGTTACAATGAGCAGTTCTTC. It translates to CAYKEAGRGYNEQFF.

The CDR3 sequence is CASSLNRGLDTEAFF. The CDR3 bases are TGCGCCAGCAGCTTGAACAGGGGGCTGGACACTGAAGCTTTCTTT. This sequence joins TRBV5-1 and TRBJ1-1; 9 nucleotides align to TRBD1. V was pared by 1 base and J by 3 bases, with 4 bases of the junction left unmatched. The CDR3 runs to 15 residues. CDR1 is SGHRS and CDR2 is YFSETQ in the germline V gene.

The chain has TRBV19 and TRBJ1-2, with 8 bases matching TRBD1. With V trimmed by 6 bases and J by 5 bases, 5 bases remained unmatched. Germline CDR1 and CDR2: LNHDA and SQIVND (reference sequence). The CDR3 covers 13 residues. The CDR3 loop reads CASSLNRGYGYTF. CDR3 in DNA: TGTGCCAGTAGCCTCAACAGGGGGTATGGCTACACCTTC.

This clone was seen only a few times. J is TRBJ1-6 and V is TRBV28; D uncertain. Trimming removed 2 bases at V and 5 bases at J, with 7 bases between. The CDR3 is made up of 14 amino acids. Germline V CDR1 and CDR2: MDHEN, SYDVKM. DNA for the CDR3: TGTGCCAGCAGTTTACGGCCTCATAATTCACCCCTCCACTTT. It codes for CASSLRPHNSPLHF.

This clone was observed once. This rearrangement joins TRBV5-6 to TRBJ1-5; TRBD1 agrees at 7 bases. The germline V gene encodes CDR1 SGHDT and CDR2 YYEEEE. V shed 5 bases, J shed 4 bases, and the junction held 6 bases outside the gene matches. The CDR3 spans 14 residues. Written as DNA, the CDR3 is TGTGCCAGCAGTAGACAGGGTGAGAATCAGCCCCAGCATTTT. It encodes CASSRQGENQPQHF.

This clone occurred a few times. This chain links TRBV18 with TRBJ1-5; no reliable D call. The CDR3 totals 13 residues. Trimming took 2 bases from V and 5 from J, leaving 7 bases between them. The germline V gene has CDR1 KGHSH and CDR2 LQKENI. The CDR3 here is CASSPGEDQPQHF. CDR3 DNA sequence: TGTGCCAGCTCACCAGGGGAAGATCAGCCCCAGCATTTT. Full variable domain (missing parts from reference TRBV18 and TRBJ1-5): NAGVMQNPRHLVRRRGQEARLRCSPMKGHSHVYWYRQLPEEGLKFMVYLQKENIIDESGMPKERFSAEFPKEGPSILRIQQVVRGDSAAYFCASSPGEDQPQHFGDGTRLSIL.

This chain joins TRBV27 and TRBJ2-7; TRBD2 matches 14 bases. V was clipped by 5 bases and J by 7 bases; unmatched bases: 7. This CDR3 region has 15 residues. Germline-derived CDR1 and CDR2 are MNHEY and SMNVEV (reference sequence). The CDR3 nucleotides read TGTGCCAGCAGTCCCGGGACTAGCGGGGGAGGAGAGCAGTACTTC. This codes for CASSPGTSGGGEQYF.

V is TRBV19 and J is TRBJ2-5; no clear D. CDR1 and CDR2 from the germline V gene are LNHDA and SQIVND (reference sequence). Trimming cost V 4 bases and J 5 bases, with 17 bases left between them. The CDR3 has 15 residues. CDR3 bases: TGTGCCAGTAGTAGGGATCTGGAAGGGTGGGAGACCCAGTACTTC. It translates to CASSRDLEGWETQYF. Based on the CDR3 plus reference TRBV19 and TRBJ2-5, the full variable domain is DGGITQSPKYLFRKEGQNVTLSCEQNLNHDAMYWYRQDPGQGLRLIYYSQIVNDFQKGDIAEGYSVSREKKESFPLTVTSAQKNPTAFYLCASSRDLEGWETQYFGPGTRLLVL.

V usage is TRBV28 and J usage is TRBJ2-7; the D gene is possibly TRBD2 (5 bases). There are 13 residues in the CDR3. CDR1 is MDHEN, CDR2 SYDVKM, per germline. Trimming took 6 bases from V and 2 from J, leaving 11 bases between them. CDR3: CASSRTYPYEQYF. CDR3 nucleotide sequence: TGTGCCAGCAGCCGGACTTATCCCTACGAGCAGTACTTC.

This clone has just one count. This chain uses TRBV7-2 with TRBJ1-3; D call uncertain. This CDR3 has 13 amino acids. The germline V gene has CDR1 SGHTA and CDR2 FQGNSA. Trimming stripped 7 bases from V and 7 bases from J, with 14 bases between. The CDR3 loop reads CASTPTSRNTIYF. The DNA of the CDR3 is TGTGCCAGCACCCCCACCAGCCGGAACACCATATATTTT. Full variable domain (remainder filled in from reference TRBV7-2 and TRBJ1-3): GAGVSQSPSNKVTEKGKDVELRCDPISGHTALYWYRQSLGQGLEFLIYFQGNSAPDKSGLPSDRFSAERTGGSVSTLTIQRTQQEDSAVYLCASTPTSRNTIYFGEGSWLTVV.

The chain employs TRBV4-2 and TRBJ1-2, with D hard to call. The germline gives CDR1 LGHNA, CDR2 YNFKEQ. Trimming took 3 bases from V and 6 from J, leaving 20 bases between them. The CDR3 sequence is 16 residues long. The CDR3 DNA follows: TGTGCCAGCAGCCACCTATTTGGGGTCCCCGCCAATGGCTACACCTTC. Its protein product is CASSHLFGVPANGYTF.

This clone was recorded once. The rearrangement links TRBV24-1 to TRBJ2-2; D is tentatively TRBD1 or TRBD2 (5 bases each). Germline CDR1 and CDR2: KGHDR and SFDVKD. V shed 3 bases and J shed 4 bases, with 11 bases lying between them. The CDR3 sequence is 15 residues long. CDR3 sequence reads: CATSDPGPSTGELFF. In DNA, the CDR3 is TGTGCCACCAGTGATCCGGGGCCCTCCACCGGGGAGCTGTTTTTT.

V usage is TRBV28 and J usage is TRBJ2-5, with TRBD1 as a possible D gene (5 bases). The CDR3 has 12 amino acids. Trimming removed 7 bases from V and 5 bases from J, with 11 bases in between. Germline values: CDR1 MDHEN, CDR2 SYDVKM. The chain's CDR3 is CASTQPGETQYF. CDR3 bases: TGTGCCAGCACCCAACCAGGGGAGACCCAGTACTTC.

The rearrangement uses TRBV3-1 (or the pseudogene TRBV3-2) and TRBJ1-1; TRBD1 is a possible D gene (6 bases). From germline, CDR1 is LGHDT and CDR2 YNNKEL (reference sequence). V lost 0 bases and J lost 10, with 15 bases in between. The CDR3 spans 14 residues. The CDR3 spells CASSQEISRGGAFF. The CDR3 nucleotides are TGTGCCAGCAGCCAAGAGATTTCTCGAGGGGGAGCTTTCTTT.

The V call is TRBV5-1, the J call TRBJ2-7, with 9 bases that match TRBD2. This CDR3 spans 16 amino acids. CDR1 is SGHRS, CDR2 YFSETQ, per germline. Germline trimming cut 1 base from V and 0 bases from J; bases unmatched to any gene: 5. The chain's CDR3 is CASSLPTSGNSYEQYF. For the CDR3, the DNA is TGCGCCAGCAGCTTGCCGACTAGCGGAAACTCCTACGAGCAGTACTTC.

V usage is TRBV15 and J usage is TRBJ1-1; 8 bases align to TRBD1. From germline, CDR1 is LNHNV and CDR2 YYDKDF (reference sequence). This CDR3 contains 16 residues. V dropped 0 bases and J dropped 5; count of bases not matched to a gene: 8. The CDR3 reads CATSRDVGNRGTEAFF. CDR3 DNA: TGTGCCACCAGCAGAGATGTAGGGAACAGGGGGACTGAAGCTTTCTTT.

V usage is TRBV19 and J usage is TRBJ2-5; D is unclear. Germline V CDR1 and CDR2: LNHDA, SQIVND (reference sequence). Between the trimmed V and J ends, which lost 5 bases and 2 bases, there was a span of 9 bases. CDR3 length: 13 residues. CDR3 DNA sequence: TGTGCCAGTAGTGGGAATTTACAAGAGACCCAGTACTTC. It specifies CASSGNLQETQYF.

This chain connects TRBV11-3 to TRBJ2-2; 9 bases line up with TRBD1. Germline CDR1 is SGHNT and CDR2 is YENEEA. This CDR3 has 16 amino acids. V trimming: 2 bases; J trimming: 0 bases; junction bases outside the gene matches: 1. The chain's CDR3 is CASSLRTGANTGELFF. The CDR3 region has the DNA TGTGCCAGCAGCTTAAGGACAGGGGCGAACACCGGGGAGCTGTTTTTT. Supplemented by reference TRBV11-3 and TRBJ2-2, the full variable domain reads EAGVVQSPRYKIIEKKQPVAFWCNPISGHNTLYWYLQNLGQGPELLIRYENEEAVDDSQLPKDRFSAERLKGVDSTLKIQPAELGDSAVYLCASSLRTGANTGELFFGEGSRLTVL.

The chain links TRBV7-2 to TRBJ1-4; 7 nucleotides agree with TRBD1. Germline V gene sequence: CDR1 SGHTA, CDR2 FQGNSA. Germline trimming cut 4 bases from V and 6 bases from J; bases unmatched to any gene: 11. The CDR3 totals 16 residues. This CDR3 reads CASSSGTAMLYEKLFF. CDR3 in DNA: TGTGCCAGCAGCTCCGGGACAGCTATGTTGTATGAAAAACTGTTTTTT.

The V call is TRBV10-2, the J call TRBJ2-3; the match to TRBD1 covers 11 bases. V dropped 2 bases and J dropped 2; count of bases not matched to a gene: 6. The CDR3 extends over 17 amino acids. Per germline, CDR1 WSHSY and CDR2 SAAADI. The CDR3 region has the DNA TGCGCCAGCAGTGAGATGGACAGGGGGCTTGACACAGATACGCAGTATTTT. Its translation: CASSEMDRGLDTDTQYF.

This chain joins TRBV28 and TRBJ2-3; 8 bases align to TRBD2. The CDR3 is 14 residues long. Germline V gene data show CDR1 as MDHEN and CDR2 as SYDVKM. Trimming removed 2 bases from V and 8 bases from J; junction bases left unmatched: 6. CDR3 protein: CASSLPGRVGTQYF. The CDR3 DNA follows: TGTGCCAGCAGTTTACCCGGGAGGGTAGGTACGCAGTATTTT.